Below, 18 T cell receptor beta chains from the same sample are listed, as sequenced in a study of PD-L1 blockade in urothelial cancer. Sequenced by immunoSEQ multiplex PCR; TCRdb stores in-frame clones only, minus some. The sample has about 43,000 clones; over 75% are singletons. Time point defined: pretreatment peripheral blood. The input for sequencing was PBMCs, taken around atezolizumab (anti-PD-L1) treatment. These receptors were collected from a man aged 60 to 69 with urothelial cancer.

The genes are TRBV7-2 and TRBJ2-3, with unresolved D. The germline gives CDR1 SGHTA, CDR2 FQGNSA. This CDR3 spans 13 amino acids. V was clipped by 1 base and J by 4 bases, with 6 bases between them. The CDR3 loop is CASSLDRADTQYF. CDR3 nucleotide sequence: TGTGCCAGCAGCTTAGATCGCGCAGATACGCAGTATTTT.

This clone turned up a few times. V gene TRBV10-1 combines with J gene TRBJ1-6; tentative D call: TRBD1 (6 bases). Trimming took 8 bases from V and 10 from J, leaving 18 bases between them. The germline gives CDR1 WNHNN, CDR2 SYGVQD (reference sequence). CDR3 size: 14 residues. The CDR3 loop is CASGAGTSDSPLHF. Written as DNA, the CDR3 is TGCGCCAGCGGGGCCGGGACATCCGACTCACCCCTCCACTTT.

V and J are TRBV30 and TRBJ1-3, with D hard to call. This CDR3 is 15 amino acids long. V lost 1 base and J lost 0, with 10 bases in between. Germline values: CDR1 GTSNPN, CDR2 SVGIG (reference sequence). This chain's CDR3 is CAWSAPGSSGNTIYF. CDR3 coding DNA: TGTGCCTGGAGTGCCCCCGGTAGCTCTGGAAACACCATATATTTT.

The rearrangement uses TRBV30 and TRBJ2-7, with 7 bases matching TRBD1. V lost 2 bases and J lost 2; bases outside the gene matches: 12. This CDR3 comprises 16 residues. Germline-derived CDR1 and CDR2 are GTSNPN and SVGIG (reference sequence). In nucleotides, the CDR3 is TGTGCCTGGAGTATCAAGGCGGCAGGGGGTACCTACGAGCAGTACTTC. This codes for CAWSIKAAGGTYEQYF.

The gene calls are TRBV15 and TRBJ2-1, with D uncertain. Germline assignment: CDR1 LNHNV and CDR2 YYDKDF (reference sequence). The CDR3 runs to 13 residues. The ends were cut back, 0 bases at V and 10 bases at J, with 10 bases in the middle. CDR3 sequence reads: CATSRDNREEQFF. The CDR3 bases are TGTGCCACCAGCAGAGATAACAGAGAGGAGCAGTTCTTC.

The J gene is TRBJ2-1, the V gene TRBV6-5; perhaps TRBD2 as D (5 bases). The germline V and J ends were trimmed by 6 bases and 8 bases, with 14 bases remaining between them. In germline, CDR1 is MNHEY, CDR2 SVGAGI. The CDR3 covers 13 residues. The CDR3 coding sequence is TGTGCCAGCAGGGTCCCATCCGGGGATGAGCAGTTCTTC. Residues: CASRVPSGDEQFF.

The V and J genes are TRBV21-1 and TRBJ2-1; TRBD2 reflects the table's D call only, with no check against the DNA. TRBV21-1 counts as a pseudogene. CDR3 size: 16 residues. The CDR3 sequence: CASSTMTSAAYNEQFF. The CDR3 DNA is TGTGCCAGCAGCACAATGACTAGCGCGGCCTACAATGAGCAGTTCTTC.

The chain carries TRBV5-1 and TRBJ1-3; D is unresolved. Germline CDR1 is SGHRS and CDR2 is YFSETQ. The CDR3 is 17 amino acids. V was shortened by 3 bases and J by 0 bases, with 16 bases between the two germline ends. The CDR3 nucleotides read TGCGCCAGCAGCTCGTTAAGGACCGGGAGCTCTGGAAACACCATATATTTT. Translating it yields CASSSLRTGSSGNTIYF.

The V and J genes are TRBV28 and TRBJ1-2, with D tentatively TRBD1 (5 bases). Trimming cost V 3 bases and J 8 bases, with 13 bases left between them. The CDR3 is 13 amino acids. CDR1 is MDHEN and CDR2 is SYDVKM in the germline V gene. The CDR3 sequence: CASSLLGRPGYTF. The CDR3 nucleotides are TGTGCCAGCAGTTTGTTGGGGCGACCGGGCTACACCTTC.

This clone was counted between two and nine times. The J gene is TRBJ1-5, the V gene TRBV11-2; D is perhaps TRBD1 (5 bases). Per germline, CDR1 SGHAT and CDR2 FQNNGV. This CDR3 contains 13 residues. The V gene lost 0 bases and the J gene lost 9 bases, with 9 bases spanning the gap. DNA of the CDR3: TGTGCCAGCAGCTTAGATCTAAGGGGGCCCCAGCATTTT. Its translation: CASSLDLRGPQHF.

The rearrangement uses TRBV11-3 and TRBJ2-3; 13 bases are shared with TRBD2. J gave up 0 bases and V 1 base, and 7 bases lay outside the gene matches. In germline, CDR1 is SGHNT, CDR2 YENEEA. The CDR3 runs 19 residues. CDR3: CASSLGGTSGALSTDTQYF. The DNA for the CDR3 is TGTGCCAGCAGCTTAGGGGGGACTAGCGGGGCCCTAAGCACAGATACGCAGTATTTT.

This sequence joins TRBV6-5 and TRBJ1-2, with 9 bases fitting TRBD1. The germline V gene has CDR1 MNHEY and CDR2 SVGAGI. The CDR3 is made up of 14 amino acids. The junction had 8 bases not matched to a gene; V was cut back by 7 bases and J by 5 bases. CDR3 nucleotides: TGTGCCAGCAAGGGACAGGGCAGGGAGTATGGCTACACCTTC. It specifies CASKGQGREYGYTF.

This clone appeared a few times. J is TRBJ1-4 and V is TRBV28, with D maybe TRBD1 (6 bases). Germline V gives CDR1 MDHEN, CDR2 SYDVKM. Trimming left V 8 bases short and J 7 bases short, with 17 bases between. The CDR3 loop spans 14 amino acids. DNA of the CDR3: TGTGCCAGCGCGGAAGAAGTGGGGGCTGAAAAACTGTTTTTT. Amino acids: CASAEEVGAEKLFF.

This sequence joins TRBV5-4 and TRBJ1-2; 8 positions match TRBD1. The junction had 8 bases not matched to a gene; V was cut back by 0 bases and J by 1 base. Germline assignment: CDR1 SGHNT and CDR2 YYREEE (reference sequence). The CDR3 runs to 17 residues. The CDR3 DNA reads as TGTGCCAGCAGCTTGGCCACAGGGGGAGGGAGTAACTATGGCTACACCTTC. Amino acid sequence: CASSLATGGGSNYGYTF.

In this sample, this clone turned up many times. The V and J genes are TRBV15 and TRBJ2-7; 7 bases are shared with TRBD1. The ends lost 3 bases at V and 3 bases at J; junction bases unmatched: 8. The CDR3 runs 15 residues. Germline V CDR1 and CDR2: LNHNV, YYDKDF (reference sequence). CDR3: CATSSHRDSYYEQYF. The CDR3 DNA reads as TGTGCCACCAGCAGTCACCGGGACAGTTACTACGAGCAGTACTTC. Variable domain in full (rest from reference TRBV15 and TRBJ2-7): DAMVIQNPRYQVTQFGKPVTLSCSQTLNHNVMYWYQQKSSQAPKLLFHYYDKDFNNEADTPDNFQSRRPNTSFCFLDIRSPGLGDTAMYLCATSSHRDSYYEQYFGPGTRLTVT.

This chain uses TRBV19 with TRBJ2-4; 10 nucleotides align to TRBD1. Germline trimming cut 6 bases from V and 3 bases from J; bases unmatched to any gene: 11. The germline CDR1 and CDR2 sequences are LNHDA and SQIVND (reference sequence). The CDR3 has 17 amino acids. The CDR3 reads CASRPGTGAPHKNIQYF. CDR3 nucleotides: TGTGCCAGTAGGCCCGGGACAGGGGCCCCACACAAAAACATTCAGTACTTC.

The rearrangement links TRBV29-1 to TRBJ2-5, with TRBD1 matching 9 bases. Germline CDR1 is SQVTM and CDR2 is ANQGSEA. V was clipped by 6 bases and J by 4 bases; unmatched bases: 9. The CDR3 totals 14 residues. The CDR3 loop is CSVPKGQGGETQYF. The DNA of the CDR3 is TGCAGCGTGCCCAAGGGACAGGGCGGAGAGACCCAGTACTTC.

The chain links TRBV7-2 to TRBJ1-4, with D possibly TRBD1 on 6 matching bases. The CDR3 runs to 15 residues. Germline CDR1 SGHTA, CDR2 FQGNSA. V gave up 5 bases and J gave up 5 bases, with 15 bases separating them. The CDR3 coding sequence is TGTGCCAGCAGCGGGCGGACAGCCCTAAATGAAAAACTGTTTTTT. It translates to CASSGRTALNEKLFF.